These T cell receptor beta chains were read from a single sample in a study of cytomegalovirus exposure and HLA in healthy donors. Profiled with immunoSEQ multiplex PCR; TCRdb holds only in-frame clones, not every one. The sample holds approximately 130,000 clones; around 70% are singletons and the top ten take 3.1%. The sequenced sample consisted of PBMCs. Source of these receptors: a man aged 25 to 45 in good health and CMV-seronegative. Each CDR3 is given with its conserved first and last residue. The D gene is left open where the match is weak. The size entry is marked missing in some rows and otherwise reads once, few, many or a size class.

j_call v_call d_call clone_size cdr3_nt cdr3_aa
TRBJ2-3 TRBV27 TRBD2 few TGTGCCAGCAGTCCCTCCCGTCTCAGCGGGGGGCTCTCAGATACGCAGTATTTT CASSPSRLSGGLSDTQYF
TRBJ1-5 TRBV4-2 . . TGTGCCAGCAGCCAAGGGGGGGGACCTGGCAATCAGCCCCAGCATTTT CASSQGGGPGNQPQHF
TRBJ2-4 TRBV9 TRBD1 . TGTGCCAGCAGCCCCACGGACAGGGGGCGAGGAAACATTCAGTACTTC CASSPTDRGRGNIQYF
TRBJ2-3 TRBV7-2 TRBD2 . TGTGCCAGCAGCTTTAGCGGGGGAGGGACAGATACGCAGTATTTT CASSFSGGGTDTQYF
TRBJ2-2 TRBV7-2 TRBD1 . TGTGCCAGCAGCTTCCCGGGACAGGTCAACACCGGGGAGCTGTTTTTT CASSFPGQVNTGELFF
TRBJ1-1 TRBV2 TRBD1 . TGTGCCAGCAGTGTGGGGACAGTCTCGTTGAACACTGAAGCTTTCTTT CASSVGTVSLNTEAFF
TRBJ1-4 TRBV29-1 . few TGCAGCGTTAAGGCCGGAGATGAAAAACTGTTTTTT CSVKAGDEKLFF
TRBJ2-3 TRBV5-4 TRBD1 once TGTGCCAGCAGCTTGTTCACAGGGGCAGATACGCAGTATTTT CASSLFTGADTQYF
TRBJ2-7 TRBV9 TRBD2 . TGTGCCAGCAGCGTGGGACTAGCGGGGGGACCCACCCCCTGGGAGCAGTACTTC CASSVGLAGGPTPWEQYF
TRBJ1-4 TRBV10-1 TRBD1 . TGCGCCAGCAGTACACAACCGGGACAGCGAAGAGGGGAAAAACTGTTTTTT CASSTQPGQRRGEKLFF
TRBJ2-7 TRBV4-2 . . TGTGCCAGCAGCATCGGACTATACGGACTCTACGAGCAGTACTTC CASSIGLYGLYEQYF
TRBJ1-4 TRBV27 . . TGTGCCAGCAGTCCCCTAGGGGCCTCAACTAATGAAAAACTGTTTTTT CASSPLGASTNEKLFF
TRBJ1-2 TRBV2 . . TGTGCCAGCAGCCGGCCAGGGCCACCTGGCTACACCTTC CASSRPGPPGYTF
TRBJ2-2 TRBV15 . . TGTGCCACCAGCCCCCGGTGGGGGGAGCTGTTTTTT CATSPRWGELFF
TRBJ1-2 TRBV5-1 . few TGCGCCAGCAGCTTGACAGAATACTATGGCTACACCTTC CASSLTEYYGYTF
TRBJ1-1 TRBV28 . . TGTGCCAGCAGTTTCAGTTGGAGCACTGAAGCTTTCTTT CASSFSWSTEAFF